The T cell receptor beta chain described here comes from a study of cytomegalovirus exposure and HLA in healthy donors. Study-level points and caveats: A classifier reportedly called cytomegalovirus status with high sensitivity and specificity. The majority of TCR sequences were rare, yet some public TCRs appeared in many donors. Specific recognition of CMV antigens was confirmed in vitro for a few chains (all CMV-associated).

Clones were read by immunoSEQ multiplex PCR, and TCRdb kept only the in-frame ones, dropping some. The sample has approximately 59,000 clones; 92% are singletons. Concerning this clone: Its antigen remains unidentified.

Trimming pared 5 bases from V and 1 base from J, leaving 13 bases between. Germline V gene sequence: CDR1 MNHEY, CDR2 SVGAGI. This CDR3 region has 15 residues. Sequencing was carried out using PBMCs. The chain uses TRBV6-5 and TRBJ2-3; D is possibly TRBD2 (6 bases). The sequence was collected from a man younger than 30 in good health and CMV-seropositive. The CDR3 region is CASSPSGLGTDTQYF. The CDR3 DNA sequence: TGTGCCAGCAGTCCCTCGGGACTGGGCACAGATACGCAGTATTTT.